This record covers a single T cell receptor beta chain. The antigen is undetermined. The sample has other DNA sequences that encode this CDR3 too. This CDR3 has 14 residues. The J segment lost 2 bases and the V segment lost 5 bases, leaving 3 bases of the junction unmatched. CDR1 is MNHNS and CDR2 is SASEGT in the germline V gene. This sample stems from a study of cytomegalovirus exposure and HLA in healthy donors. 60 Vbeta and 13 Jbeta primers were used in PCR. Generated by immunoSEQ multiplex PCR, the TCRdb table keeps only in-frame clones and is missing some. The table lists 150,000 to 200,000 clones, around three quarters of them singletons. Whole-study findings and limits: The sole available immune exposure information was CMV serostatus.

The TCR sequence derives from a woman aged 40 to 50 in good health and CMV-seronegative. The chain has TRBV6-1 and TRBJ1-1, with 9 bases fitting TRBD1. The specimen was PBMCs. The CDR3 reads CASSLGQGNTEAFF. Written as DNA, the CDR3 is TGTGCCAGCAGTTTGGGACAGGGAAACACTGAAGCTTTCTTT.